A selection of T cell receptor beta chains follows, all from one sample in a study of response to subunit inactivated influenza vaccine. MiXCR, run by TCRdb on the RT-PCR reads, gives a single entry per CDR3 protein. The sample contains about 610,000 distinct CDR3 sequences, 12% to 15% of which appear only once. This specimen consisted of PBMCs from blood, obtained less than 13 days after vaccination. The receptors originated from a man in his forties or fifties who received an inactivated influenza vaccine. The conserved cysteine and the conserved F or W are not part of the CDR3 here. The D gene is left open where the match is weak. Some rows mark clone size as missing; the rest say once, few, many or name a class of expanded clone.

clone_size,d_call,cdr3_length,v_call,cdr3_aa
-,-,12,TRBV4-3,ASSQPGRNNEQF
-,-,11,TRBV28,ASSPPEHYGYT
-,-,14,TRBV5-1,ASSLFRGTSNDEQF
many,-,15,TRBV7-2,ASSLAFTRDIDEKLF
few,TRBD1,13,TRBV7-2,ASSSGTAYSYEQY
-,-,12,TRBV7-8,ASSSGHAGEKLF
-,TRBD1,13,TRBV7-2,ASSLEGTVNNEQF
-,-,16,TRBV15,ATSRDPPAGSGANVLT
-,-,13,TRBV6-1,ASRQGGSYTDTQY
-,TRBD1,11,TRBV20-1,SATGQSAHGYT
-,TRBD1,13,TRBV5-1,ASSLAGTGTYGYT
-,-,12,TRBV4-1,ASSQGFLLDTQY
-,TRBD2,12,TRBV5-1,ASRERTSTYEQY
many,TRBD1,12,TRBV5-1,ASSSDRGSYEQY
many,TRBD1,14,TRBV5-1,ASSGTGESDTGELF
few,-,14,TRBV19,ASSISTSGFSYEQY
-,-,12,TRBV5-5,ASSRSQGNYGYT
-,-,12,TRBV7-9,ASSFGPRQVVQY
few,-,12,TRBV7-2,ASSNRATSNEQF
few,-,15,TRBV3-1,ASSQEDVALHTDTQY
-,-,13,TRBV4-1,ASSPLGRLNTEAF
-,-,13,TRBV20-1,SARTPGAVNSPLH
few,-,12,TRBV7-2,ASSLSRRRNEQF
few,-,13,TRBV7-2,ASSSWGSLNQPQH
-,-,9,TRBV20-1,SARDILGAF
few,TRBD2,16,TRBV6-2/TRBV6-3,ASSTRTSGGTNTGELF
-,TRBD2,14,TRBV10-2,ASSLLAGGGNNEQF
-,TRBD2,11,TRBV2,ASWGGNTGELF